This entry lists 16 T cell receptor beta chains sequenced from one sample in a study of blood T cell repertoires in COVID-19. Some clones are missing from TCRdb's copy, which holds only in-frame ones; the method was immunoSEQ multiplex PCR. The sample carries around 250,000 clones, roughly 90% recorded once. Sequenced input: peripheral blood. These receptors were collected from a human donor in a cohort sampled during active COVID-19.

This chain connects TRBV19 to TRBJ1-2; TRBD1 matches at 7 bases. The CDR3 totals 14 residues. The germline V gene encodes CDR1 LNHDA and CDR2 SQIVND (reference sequence). V shed 4 bases and J 5 bases; nucleotides not matched to a gene: 7. The CDR3 sequence is CASSRKGQKYGYTF. The DNA for the CDR3 is TGTGCCAGTAGTAGAAAGGGACAGAAGTATGGCTACACCTTC.

The chain carries TRBV12-3 or TRBV12-4 and TRBJ1-2; TRBD1 matches 7 bases. The CDR3 loop spans 13 amino acids. The V gene end was trimmed by 6 bases and the J gene end by 4 bases; junction bases not matched to a gene: 5. CDR3 DNA: TGTGCCAGCAGCAGGGACAGTCCCTATGGCTACACCTTC. The encoded protein is CASSRDSPYGYTF.

The CDR3 region has the DNA TGTGCCAGCAGTTTAAAAACAGGGGAAGCTTTCTTT. This translates into CASSLKTGEAFF. V gene TRBV28 combines with J gene TRBJ1-1; D might be TRBD1 (6 bases). The CDR3 loop spans 12 amino acids. Germline values: CDR1 MDHEN, CDR2 SYDVKM. The ends were cut back, 2 bases at V and 8 bases at J, with 9 bases in the middle.

V and J are TRBV19 and TRBJ2-1; TRBD2 matches 9 bases. There are 18 residues in the CDR3. V dropped 4 bases and J dropped 10; count of bases not matched to a gene: 20. Germline V gene lookup returns CDR1 LNHDA and CDR2 SQIVND (reference sequence). The CDR3 bases are TGTGCCAGTAGTAGGGCCGTTTTGTGGGCGGGGGGGCGGGGCGAGCAGTTCTTC. Residues: CASSRAVLWAGGRGEQFF.

The chain joins TRBV19 to TRBJ1-3, with D perhaps TRBD1 (5 bases). V lost 5 bases, J lost 1 base, and 15 bases lay in between. CDR1 LNHDA and CDR2 SQIVND come from the germline V gene (reference sequence). CDR3 length equals 16 residues. The chain's CDR3 is CASSFGQAASGNTIYF. CDR3 DNA sequence: TGTGCCAGTAGTTTTGGACAAGCCGCATCTGGAAACACCATATATTTT.

V and J are TRBV20-1 and TRBJ2-5; the D is unclear. There are 10 residues in the CDR3. V was cut by 5 bases and J by 5 bases, with 6 bases left in between. Germline assignment: CDR1 DFQATT and CDR2 SNEGSKA (reference sequence). The CDR3 protein is CSAERETQYF. The CDR3 DNA reads TGCAGTGCTGAGAGGGAGACCCAGTACTTC.

This sequence joins TRBV12-3 or TRBV12-4 and TRBJ1-2, with D maybe TRBD1 (6 bases). Trimming cost V 5 bases and J 8 bases, with 12 bases left between them. The CDR3 loop spans 12 amino acids. CDR3 protein: CASSNYRVGYTF. DNA of the CDR3: TGTGCCAGCAGTAACTACAGGGTAGGCTACACCTTC.

V usage is TRBV11-2 and J usage is TRBJ1-5; D gene uncertain. The CDR3 spans 14 residues. V was cut by 6 bases and J by 6 bases, with 15 bases left in between. Germline CDR1 is SGHAT and CDR2 is FQNNGV. CDR3 in DNA: TGTGCCAGCAGTTCTGGGGTGGCGGGTCAGCCCCAGCATTTT. Translation gives CASSSGVAGQPQHF.

The J gene is TRBJ2-7, the V gene TRBV12-3 or TRBV12-4; 10 nucleotides line up with TRBD2. This CDR3 has 13 residues. Unmatched junction bases numbered 4, after V lost 7 bases and J lost 4 bases. Here the CDR3 reads CASTSGSIYEQYF. The DNA of the CDR3 is TGTGCCAGCACTAGCGGGAGCATATACGAGCAGTACTTC.

The chain links TRBV5-4 to TRBJ2-3, with D possibly TRBD2 on 6 matching bases. The V end was cut by 0 bases, the J end by 0 bases, with 14 bases between. CDR1 and CDR2 from the germline V gene are SGHNT and YYREEE (reference sequence). CDR3 length: 17 residues. The CDR3 nucleotides are TGTGCCAGCAGCTTGGGAAGGCTAGCGCCGAGCACAGATACGCAGTATTTT. Translation: CASSLGRLAPSTDTQYF.

This sequence joins TRBV7-2 and TRBJ1-6; D is perhaps TRBD1 (6 bases). CDR3 length: 15 amino acids. The V gene lost 6 bases and the J gene lost 13 bases, with 22 bases spanning the gap. From germline, CDR1 is SGHTA and CDR2 FQGNSA. CDR3 sequence (DNA): TGTGCCAGCAGAGAAGGGGGGGCAGGGAGCTGGCCCCTCCACTTT. Residues: CASREGGAGSWPLHF.

The rearrangement links TRBV19 to TRBJ1-1, with TRBD1 matching 10 bases. V trimming: 3 bases; J trimming: 0 bases; junction bases outside the gene matches: 7. Germline CDR1 is LNHDA and CDR2 is SQIVND (reference sequence). CDR3 length equals 17 residues. As DNA, the CDR3 is TGTGCCAGTAGTATCCGGACAGGGGGATTTATGAACACTGAAGCTTTCTTT. It yields the protein CASSIRTGGFMNTEAFF. Filled out from reference TRBV19 and TRBJ1-1, the complete variable domain reads DGGITQSPKYLFRKEGQNVTLSCEQNLNHDAMYWYRQDPGQGLRLIYYSQIVNDFQKGDIAEGYSVSREKKESFPLTVTSAQKNPTAFYLCASSIRTGGFMNTEAFFGQGTRLTVV.

J is TRBJ1-2 and V is TRBV28; D is ambiguous. The germline gives CDR1 MDHEN, CDR2 SYDVKM. The CDR3 has 15 residues. Trimming pared 4 bases from V and 5 bases from J, leaving 17 bases between. The CDR3: CASSYSQPSLYGYTF. The CDR3, as DNA: TGTGCCAGCAGTTATTCCCAACCCTCACTATATGGCTACACCTTC.

On this clone itself: Its ends do not fully match the called genes, so a read error is possible. The V gene is TRBV7-7, the J gene TRBJ2-5; 8 nucleotides align to TRBD2. The germline V gene has CDR1 SSHAT and CDR2 FNYEAQ (reference sequence). The CDR3 length is 15 residues. The CDR3 region is CASSLYGTSTETQYF. The CDR3, as DNA: TGTGCTAGCAGCTTATACGGGACTAGTACGGAGACCCAGTACTTC.

J is TRBJ1-2 and V is TRBV7-2; D is perhaps TRBD1 (5 bases). This CDR3 region has 14 residues. With 5 bases removed from V and 2 bases from J, the gap between germline ends came to 12 bases. The germline gives CDR1 SGHTA, CDR2 FQGNSA. The CDR3 loop is CASSPQGNNYGYTF. The CDR3, as DNA: TGTGCCAGCAGCCCGCAGGGAAACAACTATGGCTACACCTTC.

This clone has more than one count but fewer than ten. This chain joins TRBV19 and TRBJ1-2; no reliable D call. V was cut by 5 bases and J by 4 bases, with 14 bases left in between. This CDR3 has 14 amino acids. Germline assignment: CDR1 LNHDA and CDR2 SQIVND (reference sequence). Written as DNA, the CDR3 is TGTGCCAGTAGTCCCAGAGACGGACTCTATGGCTACACCTTC. Translated, it gives CASSPRDGLYGYTF. Filled out from reference TRBV19 and TRBJ1-2, the complete variable domain reads DGGITQSPKYLFRKEGQNVTLSCEQNLNHDAMYWYRQDPGQGLRLIYYSQIVNDFQKGDIAEGYSVSREKKESFPLTVTSAQKNPTAFYLCASSPRDGLYGYTFGSGTRLTVV.